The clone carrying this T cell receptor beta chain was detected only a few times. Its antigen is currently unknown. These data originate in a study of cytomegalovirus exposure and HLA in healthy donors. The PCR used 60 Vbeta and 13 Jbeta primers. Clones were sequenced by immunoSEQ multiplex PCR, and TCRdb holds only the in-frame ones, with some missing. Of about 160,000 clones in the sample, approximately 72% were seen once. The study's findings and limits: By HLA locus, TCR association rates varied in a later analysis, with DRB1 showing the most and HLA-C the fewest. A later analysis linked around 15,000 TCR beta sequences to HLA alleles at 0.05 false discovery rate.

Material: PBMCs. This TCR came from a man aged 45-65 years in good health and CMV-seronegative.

The CDR3 DNA sequence: TGTGCCAGCAGCTTAGACCGGGGTGGGGACTACAATGAGCAGTTCTTC. Its translation: CASSLDRGGDYNEQFF. This rearrangement joins TRBV7-6 to TRBJ2-1; tentative D call: TRBD2 (5 bases). CDR1 and CDR2 from the germline V gene are SGHVS and FNYEAQ. The CDR3 covers 16 residues. Trimming removed 1 base at V and 3 bases at J, with 13 bases between.